This T cell receptor beta chain derives from a study of blood T cell repertoires in COVID-19. The protocol was immunoSEQ multiplex PCR, while the TCRdb copy is restricted to in-frame clones and leaves out a portion. The sample carries 160,000 or so clones, around 90% recorded once. Trimming took off 6 bases at V and 2 bases at J, with 16 bases between the two ends. Germline assignment: CDR1 SNHLY and CDR2 FYNNEI. This CDR3 region has 15 residues. The chain couples TRBV2 to TRBJ2-5, with D perhaps matching TRBD1 (6 bases). The receptor was derived from a man aged 55 to 70 with acute or convalescent COVID-19. Material for sequencing was peripheral blood. In DNA, the CDR3 is TGTGCCAGCAGCGCCCACAGGGTAGAACAAGAGACCCAGTACTTC. Translated: CASSAHRVEQETQYF.